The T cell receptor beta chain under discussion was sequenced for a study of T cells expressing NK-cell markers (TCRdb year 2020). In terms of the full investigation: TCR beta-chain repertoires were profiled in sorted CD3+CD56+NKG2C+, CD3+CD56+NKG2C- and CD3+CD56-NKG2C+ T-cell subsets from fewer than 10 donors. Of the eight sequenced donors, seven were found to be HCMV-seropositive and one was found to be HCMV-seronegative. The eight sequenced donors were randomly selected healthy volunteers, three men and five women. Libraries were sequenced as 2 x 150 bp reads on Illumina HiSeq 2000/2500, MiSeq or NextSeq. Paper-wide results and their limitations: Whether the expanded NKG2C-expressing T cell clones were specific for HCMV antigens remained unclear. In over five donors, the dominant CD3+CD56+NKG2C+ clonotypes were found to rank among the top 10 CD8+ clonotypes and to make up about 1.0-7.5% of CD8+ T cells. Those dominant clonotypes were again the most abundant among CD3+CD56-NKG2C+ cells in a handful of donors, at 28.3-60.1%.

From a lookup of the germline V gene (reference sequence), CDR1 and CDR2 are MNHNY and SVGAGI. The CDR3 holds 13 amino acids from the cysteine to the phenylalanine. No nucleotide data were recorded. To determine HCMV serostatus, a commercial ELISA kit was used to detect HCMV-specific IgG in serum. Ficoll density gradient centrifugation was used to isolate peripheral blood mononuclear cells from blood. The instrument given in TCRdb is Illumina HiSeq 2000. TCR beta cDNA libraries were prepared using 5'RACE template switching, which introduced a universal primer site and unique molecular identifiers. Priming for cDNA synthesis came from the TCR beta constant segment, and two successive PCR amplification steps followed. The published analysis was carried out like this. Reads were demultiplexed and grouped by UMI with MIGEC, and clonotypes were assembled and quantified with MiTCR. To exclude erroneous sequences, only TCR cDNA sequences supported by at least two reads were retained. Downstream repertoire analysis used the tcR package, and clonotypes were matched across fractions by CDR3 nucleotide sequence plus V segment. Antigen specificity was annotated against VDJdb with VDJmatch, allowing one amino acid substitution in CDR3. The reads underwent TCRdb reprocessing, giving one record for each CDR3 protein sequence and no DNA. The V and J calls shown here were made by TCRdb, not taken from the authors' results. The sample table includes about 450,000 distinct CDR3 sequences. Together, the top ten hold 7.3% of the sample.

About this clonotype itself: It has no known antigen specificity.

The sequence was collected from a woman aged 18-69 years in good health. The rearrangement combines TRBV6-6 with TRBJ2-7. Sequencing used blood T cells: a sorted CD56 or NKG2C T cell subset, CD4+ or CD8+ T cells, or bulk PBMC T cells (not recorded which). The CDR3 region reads CASKPGESYEQYF.